These 8 T cell receptor beta chains share one sample of origin, sequenced in a study of chemoradiotherapy in HPV16-positive cancers. TCRdb's table, derived via immunoSEQ multiplex PCR, lists solely in-frame clones and lacks some. In the table there are about 67,000 clones, 88% of which are singletons. This specimen was blood, taken from a patient who underwent chemoradiotherapy. Source of these receptors: a human donor with HPV-associated anogenital cancer.

Here the CDR3 DNA reads TGTGCCAGCAGCCCATCTCCGACAGTGAACACTGAAGCTTTCTTT. Protein sequence: CASSPSPTVNTEAFF. The V and J genes are TRBV7-3 and TRBJ1-1, with a weak D call TRBD1 (5 bases). The CDR3 is made up of 15 amino acids. Germline V gene data show CDR1 as SGHTA and CDR2 as FQGTGA. Trimming stripped 5 bases from V and 0 bases from J, with 13 bases between.

V is TRBV28 and J is TRBJ2-7; 7 positions match TRBD1. The CDR3 is 13 residues long. V shed 2 bases and J 2 bases; nucleotides not matched to a gene: 0. CDR1 is MDHEN and CDR2 is SYDVKM in the germline V gene. The CDR3 is CASSLQGAYEQYF. As DNA, the CDR3 is TGTGCCAGCAGTTTACAGGGGGCCTACGAGCAGTACTTC.

The CDR3 DNA sequence: TGTGCCAGTAGTCCCCACAGGGGTGAGCCCCAGCATTTT. Translating gives CASSPHRGEPQHF. This chain joins TRBV19 and TRBJ1-5, with 7 nucleotides matching TRBD1. The ends lost 5 bases at V and 8 bases at J; junction bases unmatched: 6. This CDR3 has 13 amino acids. Germline CDR1 reads LNHDA; CDR2 reads SQIVND (reference sequence).

The rearrangement uses TRBV28 and TRBJ1-2; no clear D. The V gene lost 2 bases and the J gene lost 2 bases, with 12 bases spanning the gap. The germline V gene has CDR1 MDHEN and CDR2 SYDVKM. The CDR3 is 15 amino acids. CDR3 region: CASSLGGWANYGYTF. The CDR3 nucleotides read TGTGCCAGCAGTTTAGGAGGGTGGGCGAACTATGGCTACACCTTC.

CDR3 coding DNA: TGCGCCAGCAGCCAAGATCCTAGTATACGCTACGAGCAGTACTTC. Translation gives CASSQDPSIRYEQYF. The chain joins TRBV4-1 to TRBJ2-7; D ambiguous. CDR3 length: 15 residues. V lost 0 bases and J lost 3, with 12 bases in between. Per germline, CDR1 MGHRA and CDR2 YSYEKL.

The V and J genes are TRBV10-3 and TRBJ2-7; no clear D. Germline V CDR1 and CDR2: ENHRY, SYGVKD. The CDR3 sequence is 13 residues long. V was pared by 0 bases and J by 7 bases, with 10 bases between. CDR3: CAISESGYLEQYF. For the CDR3, the DNA is TGTGCCATCAGTGAGTCGGGGTATTTGGAGCAGTACTTC.

The genes are TRBV7-6 and TRBJ2-2; 8 nucleotides line up with TRBD1. V dropped 2 bases and J dropped 6; count of bases not matched to a gene: 2. Germline V CDR1 and CDR2: SGHVS, FNYEAQ. The CDR3 is 14 residues long. The CDR3 DNA follows: TGTGCCAGCAGCTTACAACAGGGGGCCGGGGAGCTGTTTTTT. Translation gives CASSLQQGAGELFF.

The chain uses TRBV20-1 and TRBJ1-1; D unclear. The CDR3 totals 11 residues. The V and J ends lost 0 bases and 7 bases respectively, with 6 bases between them. CDR1 and CDR2 (germline): DFQATT, SNEGSKA (reference sequence). The CDR3 coding sequence is TGCAGTGCTAGAGATGAGGGTGAAGCTTTCTTT. Amino acids: CSARDEGEAFF.